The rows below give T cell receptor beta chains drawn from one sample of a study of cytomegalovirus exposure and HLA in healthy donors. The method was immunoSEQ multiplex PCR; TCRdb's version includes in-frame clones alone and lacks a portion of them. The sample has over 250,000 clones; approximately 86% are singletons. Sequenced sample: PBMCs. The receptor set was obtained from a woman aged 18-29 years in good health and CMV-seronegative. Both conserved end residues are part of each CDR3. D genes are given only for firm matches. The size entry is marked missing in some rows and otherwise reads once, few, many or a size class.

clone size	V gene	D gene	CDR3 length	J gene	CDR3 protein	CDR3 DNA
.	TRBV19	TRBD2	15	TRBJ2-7	CASSIGSGSSYEQYF	TGTGCCAGTAGTATAGGGAGCGGGAGCTCCTACGAGCAGTACTTC
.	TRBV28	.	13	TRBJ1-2	CASSLEGPGGYTF	TGTGCCAGCAGTTTGGAGGGGCCCGGGGGCTACACCTTC
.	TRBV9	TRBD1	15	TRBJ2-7	CASSPQGQGAYEQYF	TGTGCCAGCAGCCCCCAGGGACAGGGAGCATACGAGCAGTACTTC
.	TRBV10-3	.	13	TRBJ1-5	CAISDSTSQPQHF	TGTGCCATCAGCGACTCAACCAGCCAGCCCCAGCATTTT
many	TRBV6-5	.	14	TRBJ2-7	CASSSYGGPYEQYF	TGTGCCAGCAGCTCCTACGGGGGACCCTACGAGCAGTACTTC
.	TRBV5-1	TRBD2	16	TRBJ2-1	CASSPPSAGGAYEQFF	TGCGCCAGCAGCCCACCTTCGGCGGGGGGGGCGTATGAGCAGTTCTTC
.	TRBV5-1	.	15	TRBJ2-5	CASSGSPSILETQYF	TGCGCCAGCAGCGGGAGCCCTAGCATTCTAGAGACCCAGTACTTC
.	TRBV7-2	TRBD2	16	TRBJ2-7	CASSLGDYALGYEQYF	TGTGCCAGCAGCTTAGGGGACTACGCGTTGGGCTACGAGCAGTACTTC
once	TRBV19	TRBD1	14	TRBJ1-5	CASSIGQGNQPQHF	TGTGCCAGTAGTATTGGACAGGGCAATCAGCCCCAGCATTTT
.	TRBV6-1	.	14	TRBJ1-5	CASSETDSDQPQHF	TGTGCCAGCAGTGAAACAGACAGTGATCAGCCCCAGCATTTT
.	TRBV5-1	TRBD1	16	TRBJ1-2	CASSSGQGAASYGYTF	TGCGCCAGCAGCTCGGGCCAGGGGGCAGCGAGCTATGGCTACACCTTC
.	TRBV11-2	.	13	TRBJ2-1	CASGLAPFNEQFF	TGTGCCAGCGGTCTAGCGCCCTTCAATGAGCAGTTCTTC
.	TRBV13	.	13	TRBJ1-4	CASSISPHEKLFF	TGTGCCAGCAGCATTAGCCCCCATGAAAAACTGTTTTTT
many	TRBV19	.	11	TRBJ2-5	CASSIMETQYF	TGTGCCAGTAGTATTATGGAGACCCAGTACTTC
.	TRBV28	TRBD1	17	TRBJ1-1	CASRPGQGTGGDTEAFF	TGTGCCAGCAGACCGGGACAGGGAACGGGGGGTGACACTGAAGCTTTCTTT
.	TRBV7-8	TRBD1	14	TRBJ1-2	CASSNRDRGYGYTF	TGTGCCAGCAGCAACCGGGACAGGGGCTATGGCTACACCTTC
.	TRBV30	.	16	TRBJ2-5	CAWSVSGAAHQETQYF	TGTGCCTGGAGTGTCTCAGGGGCCGCTCACCAAGAGACCCAGTACTTC
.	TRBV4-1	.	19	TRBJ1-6	CASSQDRGTASSYNSPLHF	TGCGCCAGCAGCCAAGATCGGGGTACGGCCAGCTCCTATAATTCACCCCTCCACTTT
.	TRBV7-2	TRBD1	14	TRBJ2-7	CASRFPGQGYEQYF	TGTGCCAGCAGGTTCCCGGGACAGGGGTACGAGCAGTACTTC
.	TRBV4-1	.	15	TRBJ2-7	CASSQVVGVVSEQYF	TGCGCCAGCAGCCAAGTTGTAGGGGTCGTGAGCGAGCAGTACTTC
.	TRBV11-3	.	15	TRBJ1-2	CASSFNGRVDYGYTF	TGTGCCAGCAGCTTTAACGGGAGGGTGGACTATGGCTACACCTTC
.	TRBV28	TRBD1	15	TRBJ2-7	CASRSEGQGASEQYF	TGTGCCAGCAGGAGTGAGGGACAGGGGGCTAGCGAGCAGTACTTC
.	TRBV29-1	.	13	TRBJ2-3	CSVAGAETDTQYF	TGCAGCGTTGCAGGAGCGGAGACAGATACGCAGTATTTT
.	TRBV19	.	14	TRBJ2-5	CASSILEDQETQYF	TGTGCCAGTAGTATACTGGAGGATCAAGAGACCCAGTACTTC
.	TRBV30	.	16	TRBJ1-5	CAWSVPNGGRNQPQHF	TGTGCCTGGAGTGTACCCAACGGGGGTAGGAATCAGCCCCAGCATTTT
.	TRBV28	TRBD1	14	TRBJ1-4	CASTHGTGNEKLFF	TGTGCCAGCACTCATGGGACAGGCAATGAAAAACTGTTTTTT
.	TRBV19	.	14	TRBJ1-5	CASSIDRFNQPQHF	TGTGCCAGTAGTATTGACAGGTTCAATCAGCCCCAGCATTTT
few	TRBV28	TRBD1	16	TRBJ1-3	CASSFRDRGPGNTIYF	TGTGCCAGCAGTTTCCGCGACAGGGGGCCTGGAAACACCATATATTTT
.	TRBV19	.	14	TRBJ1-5	CASSIYTGDQPQHF	TGTGCCAGTAGTATATATACAGGCGATCAGCCCCAGCATTTT
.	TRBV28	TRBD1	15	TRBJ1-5	CASGTGRESWQPQHF	TGTGCCAGCGGGACAGGGCGGGAGTCTTGGCAGCCCCAGCATTTT
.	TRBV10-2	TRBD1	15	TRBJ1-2	CASSREGQGWIGYTF	TGCGCCAGCAGCCGCGAGGGACAGGGCTGGATCGGCTACACCTTC
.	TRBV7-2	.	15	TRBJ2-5	CASSLFAGNQETQYF	TGTGCCAGCAGCTTATTTGCAGGGAATCAAGAGACCCAGTACTTC
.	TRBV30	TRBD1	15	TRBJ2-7	CAWSVRGLLKSKQYF	TGTGCCTGGAGTGTAAGGGGGCTCCTAAAAAGCAAGCAGTACTTC
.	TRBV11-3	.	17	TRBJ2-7	CASSPPVYGSGAYEQYF	TGTGCCAGCAGCCCCCCAGTTTATGGTAGCGGAGCCTACGAGCAGTACTTC
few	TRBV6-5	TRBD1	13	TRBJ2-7	CASSGDRTYEQYF	TGTGCCAGCAGTGGGGACAGAACCTACGAGCAGTACTTC
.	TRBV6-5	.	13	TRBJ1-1	CASSYSTNTEAFF	TGTGCCAGCAGTTACTCGACAAACACTGAAGCTTTCTTT
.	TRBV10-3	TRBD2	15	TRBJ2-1	CAIPRLAGGYNEQFF	TGTGCCATCCCCCGACTAGCGGGGGGATACAATGAGCAGTTCTTC
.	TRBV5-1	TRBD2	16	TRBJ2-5	CASSLLGTSGKETQYF	TGCGCCAGCAGCCTCCTGGGGACTAGCGGGAAAGAGACCCAGTACTTC
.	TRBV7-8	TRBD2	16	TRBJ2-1	CASSSWTSGTDNEQFF	TGTGCCAGCAGCTCATGGACTAGCGGCACCGACAATGAGCAGTTCTTC
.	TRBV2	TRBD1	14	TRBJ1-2	CASRVPRGRGDYTF	TGTGCCAGCAGGGTACCTCGGGGCAGGGGGGACTACACCTTC
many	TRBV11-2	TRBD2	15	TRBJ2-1	CASSLTSGSYNEQFF	TGTGCCAGCAGCTTAACTAGCGGGAGCTACAATGAGCAGTTCTTC